The T cell receptor (beta chain) under discussion was sequenced for a study of early T cells in non-severe SARS-CoV-2 infection. Study context: Alpha and beta chains were unpaired, from unsorted whole-blood bulk RNA.

This clonotype was detected many times. Its cognate antigen is unknown. CDR3 length: 14 residues. The ends lost 3 bases at V and 2 bases at J; junction bases unmatched: 3. Looked up from germline, CDR1 is SGHTA and CDR2 is FQGNSA. Findings and caveats of the study: Clonotype matching in VDJdb favored anti-spike CD8 responses and did not capture private and CD4 specificities.

The TCR library protocol attached unique molecular identifiers to the individual cDNA molecules. In TCRdb, the 5' RACE reads were re-called with MiXCR into one record per CDR3 protein. Here the sample spans over 50,000 distinct CDR3 sequences, over 10% being singletons. The rearrangement links TRBV7-2 to TRBJ2-5; 7 bases are shared with TRBD1. Source material: whole blood. The origin of this receptor is an adult who was a healthcare worker with PCR-confirmed SARS-CoV-2 infection or an uninfected control (not recorded which). This chain's CDR3 is CASSFGTAQETQYF. The DNA for the CDR3 is TGTGCCAGCAGCTTCGGGACAGCTCAAGAGACCCAGTACTTC.